The rows below give T cell receptor beta chains drawn from one sample of a study of cytomegalovirus exposure and HLA in healthy donors. Sequencing was performed with immunoSEQ multiplex PCR; in TCRdb, only in-frame clones are kept and a portion is missing. The data show about 230,000 clones, around 80% seen once. Source material: PBMCs. The receptor set was obtained from a boy aged 5 to 17 in good health and CMV-seronegative. Each CDR3 is given with its conserved first and last residue. A D gene is named only where the DNA matches it firmly. Only part of the rows carry a size: once, few, many, or a class if the clone is expanded.

clone size: .; J gene: TRBJ1-6; V gene: TRBV5-1; D gene: TRBD1; CDR3 protein: CASSGRTGTGDSPLHF; CDR3 DNA: TGCGCCAGCAGCGGCCGAACCGGGACAGGGGATTCACCCCTCCACTTT
clone size: .; J gene: TRBJ2-3; V gene: TRBV7-9; D gene: .; CDR3 protein: CASSSSTDTQYF; CDR3 DNA: TGTGCCAGCAGCTCAAGCACAGATACGCAGTATTTT
clone size: once; J gene: TRBJ1-4; V gene: TRBV6-1; D gene: TRBD1; CDR3 protein: CASSEAAGTGNEKLFF; CDR3 DNA: TGTGCCAGCAGTGAAGCAGCCGGGACAGGGAACGAAAAACTGTTTTTT
clone size: .; J gene: TRBJ2-2; V gene: TRBV5-5; D gene: TRBD1; CDR3 protein: CASRGQEGAVTGELFF; CDR3 DNA: TGTGCCAGCAGGGGACAGGAGGGGGCTGTCACCGGGGAGCTGTTTTTT
clone size: .; J gene: TRBJ2-7; V gene: TRBV5-4; D gene: TRBD2; CDR3 protein: CASSSPSTSGSYEQYF; CDR3 DNA: TGTGCCAGCAGCTCCCCTTCGACTAGCGGGAGCTACGAGCAGTACTTC
clone size: .; J gene: TRBJ2-7; V gene: TRBV15; D gene: .; CDR3 protein: CATSRDRGRYEQYF; CDR3 DNA: TGTGCCACCAGCAGAGATCGGGGTCGGTACGAGCAGTACTTC
clone size: .; J gene: TRBJ2-1; V gene: TRBV9; D gene: TRBD2; CDR3 protein: CASSALGVGTSGGYNEQFF; CDR3 DNA: TGTGCCAGCAGCGCCTTAGGGGTCGGGACTAGCGGGGGGTATAATGAGCAGTTCTTC
clone size: .; J gene: TRBJ1-1; V gene: TRBV5-6; D gene: .; CDR3 protein: CASSSKHSNMNTEAFF; CDR3 DNA: TGTGCCAGCAGCTCCAAACACAGTAATATGAACACTGAAGCTTTCTTT
clone size: .; J gene: TRBJ1-2; V gene: TRBV7-6; D gene: TRBD1; CDR3 protein: CASSSGQGTGYTF; CDR3 DNA: TGTGCCAGCAGCTCTGGACAGGGGACTGGCTACACCTTC
clone size: .; J gene: TRBJ2-3; V gene: TRBV5-4; D gene: .; CDR3 protein: CASSLRLAGTDTQYF; CDR3 DNA: TGTGCCAGCAGCTTGAGGCTAGCAGGCACAGATACGCAGTATTTT
clone size: once; J gene: TRBJ1-1; V gene: TRBV27; D gene: TRBD1; CDR3 protein: CASSLFSRDRQNTEAFF; CDR3 DNA: TGTGCCAGCAGTTTATTCTCTCGGGACAGGCAGAACACTGAAGCTTTCTTT